One and the same sample provided the 31 T cell receptor beta chains below, sequenced in a study of identical twins. MiXCR, run by TCRdb on the 5' RACE reads, gives a single entry per CDR3 protein. The sample contains hundreds of thousands of distinct CDR3 sequences, less than 25% of which appear only once. These data also formed part of another study, on T cells expressing NK-cell markers.

Sequenced material: CD4+ T cells sorted from blood. These receptor sequences come from a woman younger than 35 in good health.

This clonotype came up a few times. The rearrangement links TRBV12-3 or TRBV12-4 to TRBJ2-1; D is possibly TRBD1 or TRBD2 (5 bases each). This CDR3 is 13 amino acids long. Deletions cut 7 bases from V and 10 bases from J, with 17 bases between. The CDR3 DNA follows: TGTGCCAGCATTGGAAATTTTGGGACCGAGCAGTTCTTC. Translated: CASIGNFGTEQFF.

This clonotype was observed a few times. The chain joins TRBV29-1 to TRBJ2-5; TRBD2 matches 12 bases. CDR3 length: 12 residues. Germline values: CDR1 SQVTM, CDR2 ANQGSEA. Losses at the gene ends were 3 bases for V and 9 bases for J; bases not matched to a gene: 2. The CDR3 DNA reads as TGCAGCGTTGAGCCTAGCGGGAGGGCCCAGTACTTC. This codes for CSVEPSGRAQYF.

The chain is built from TRBV5-1 and TRBJ2-7; D is possibly TRBD2 (6 bases). The CDR3 runs 15 residues. Germline CDR1 reads SGHRS; CDR2 reads YFSETQ. The V end was cut by 3 bases, the J end by 5 bases, with 18 bases between. This CDR3 is CASSSGTPSVHEQYF. In DNA form, the CDR3 reads TGCGCCAGCAGCTCCGGGACTCCTTCAGTCCACGAGCAGTACTTC.

This clonotype turned up a few times. This sequence joins TRBV5-1 and TRBJ2-7, with D possibly matching TRBD1 (6 bases). Germline assignment: CDR1 SGHRS and CDR2 YFSETQ. The CDR3 runs 13 residues. V lost 0 bases, J lost 5 bases, and 9 bases lay in between. The CDR3 DNA is TGCGCCAGCAGCTTGGAGGACAGTCACGAGCAGTACTTC. Translation: CASSLEDSHEQYF.

The genes are TRBV20-1 and TRBJ1-1, with 9 bases identical to TRBD1. The CDR3 consists of 13 residues. Trimming took 5 bases from V and 5 from J; bases not matched to a gene: 6. Germline assignment: CDR1 DFQATT and CDR2 SNEGSKA (reference sequence). CDR3 region: CSAPVTGGTEAFF. CDR3 DNA: TGCAGTGCTCCCGTGACAGGGGGGACTGAAGCTTTCTTT.

This rearrangement joins TRBV11-2 to TRBJ2-1; D is unclear. The V and J ends lost 3 bases and 10 bases respectively, with 10 bases between them. Germline CDR1 and CDR2: SGHAT and FQNNGV. There are 12 residues in the CDR3. The CDR3 DNA reads TGTGCCAGCAGCTTCTCAGTAGAGGAGCAGTTCTTC. Translating gives CASSFSVEEQFF.

This clonotype appeared a few times. The chain is built from TRBV15 and TRBJ2-2, with a weak D call TRBD2 (5 bases). Germline loops: CDR1 LNHNV, CDR2 YYDKDF (reference sequence). This CDR3 spans 18 amino acids. Trimming left V 5 bases short and J 5 bases short, with 24 bases between. The CDR3 DNA reads TGTGCCACCAGCGGAATTCGAGGGAGCATTTCATCGACCGGGGAGCTGTTTTTT. It codes for CATSGIRGSISSTGELFF.

This clonotype turned up a few times. CDR3 DNA: TGTGCCAGCAGTAAGTTGGGGGGCCCGTCCTACGAGCAGTACTTC. Translation gives CASSKLGGPSYEQYF. J is TRBJ2-7 and V is TRBV6-1, with D perhaps being TRBD1 or TRBD2 (6 bases each). Germline CDR1 is MNHNS and CDR2 is SASEGT. Trimming stripped 5 bases from V and 1 base from J, with 15 bases between. The CDR3 spans 15 residues.

This rearrangement joins TRBV6-2 or TRBV6-3 to TRBJ2-5; the match to TRBD2 covers 12 bases. The junction had 6 bases not matched to a gene; V was cut back by 5 bases and J by 5 bases. There are 15 residues in the CDR3. Per the germline V gene, CDR1 is MNHEY and CDR2 is SVGEGT. CDR3 in DNA: TGTGCCAGCAGTCCTCTAGCGGGGGGGCCGGAGACCCAGTACTTC. This translates into CASSPLAGGPETQYF.

This clonotype was seen more than once but under ten times. The chain is built from TRBV6-2 or TRBV6-3 and TRBJ2-7, with D unclear. Trimming took off 2 bases at V and 3 bases at J, with 8 bases between the two ends. Germline V gene sequence: CDR1 MNHEY, CDR2 SVGEGT. The CDR3 is made up of 13 amino acids. CDR3 region: CASSYDSIYEQYF. CDR3 DNA: TGTGCCAGCAGTTACGACTCCATCTACGAGCAGTACTTC.

This clonotype was recorded at least ten times. The V and J genes are TRBV20-1 and TRBJ2-5; a weak D match, TRBD2 (6 bases). The length of the CDR3 is 12 residues. The germline V and J ends were trimmed by 3 bases and 3 bases, with 8 bases remaining between them. CDR1 is DFQATT and CDR2 is SNEGSKA in the germline V gene (reference sequence). The DNA of the CDR3 is TGCAGTGCTAGCCGGAGGGAAGAGACCCAGTACTTC. The encoded protein is CSASRREETQYF.

This clonotype has more than one count but fewer than ten. The chain is built from TRBV29-1 and TRBJ2-1; 8 bases are shared with TRBD2. Trimming cost V 0 bases and J 1 base; bases outside gene matches: 5. Germline V gene lookup returns CDR1 SQVTM and CDR2 ANQGSEA. The CDR3 has 16 residues. CDR3 sequence: CSVEEGLGRSYNEQFF. CDR3 coding DNA: TGCAGCGTTGAAGAGGGACTAGGTAGGTCCTACAATGAGCAGTTCTTC.

This clonotype was recorded once. J is TRBJ2-5 and V is TRBV7-9; D is possibly TRBD1 (7 bases). The CDR3 totals 14 residues. CDR1 and CDR2 from the germline V gene are SEHNR and FQNEAQ (reference sequence). Trimming took off 5 bases at V and 5 bases at J, with 15 bases between the two ends. The CDR3 region is CASSPQGGWETQYF. The CDR3 DNA is TGTGCCAGCAGCCCCCAGGGGGGTTGGGAGACCCAGTACTTC.

The chain has TRBV5-8 and TRBJ2-5; the match to TRBD1 covers 8 bases. The CDR3 loop spans 14 amino acids. Germline CDR1 is SGHTS and CDR2 is YDEGEE. Trimming at V came to 4 bases and at J to 7 bases, leaving 9 bases not matched to a gene. CDR3 in DNA: TGTGCCAGCAGCCGTCGAGCAGGGGGCTGGACCCAGTACTTC. The encoded protein is CASSRRAGGWTQYF.

This clonotype has a handful of counts. The chain combines TRBV3-1 with TRBJ2-1, with D unresolved. The CDR3 is 13 residues long. The V end lost 1 base, the J end lost 16 bases, and 17 bases lay between the germline ends. Germline loops: CDR1 LGHDT, CDR2 YNNKEL (reference sequence). The DNA for the CDR3 is TGTGCCAGCAGCCAAGTCGGGCCAGCTGAAAGATTCTTC. The encoded protein is CASSQVGPAERFF.

The chain links TRBV5-1 to TRBJ2-7; 7 bases fit TRBD1. The CDR3 is made up of 15 amino acids. Germline V CDR1 and CDR2: SGHRS, YFSETQ. The junction had 9 bases not matched to a gene; V was cut back by 0 bases and J by 6 bases. The CDR3 DNA reads as TGCGCCAGCAGCTTGGTAGGTACAGGGGTACGCGAGCAGTACTTC. It translates to CASSLVGTGVREQYF. Looking up the rest from reference TRBV5-1 and TRBJ2-7 gives the full variable domain: KAGVTQTPRYLIKTRGQQVTLSCSPISGHRSVSWYQQTPGQGLQFLFEYFSETQRNKGNFPGRFSGRQFSNSRSEMNVSTLELGDSALYLCASSLVGTGVREQYFGPGTRLTVT.

This clonotype was observed a few times. This chain uses TRBV3-1 with TRBJ2-2; 9 bases match TRBD2. The CDR3 spans 16 residues. Germline V gene sequence: CDR1 LGHDT, CDR2 YNNKEL (reference sequence). The V segment lost 6 bases and the J segment 5 bases; nucleotides outside the gene matches: 10. The CDR3 nucleotides read TGTGCCAGCAGACAGTTTAGCGGGAGTGTTACCGGGGAGCTGTTTTTT. It encodes CASRQFSGSVTGELFF.

The V call is TRBV10-3, the J call TRBJ1-5; TRBD1 matches 9 bases. CDR3 length equals 16 residues. In germline, CDR1 is ENHRY, CDR2 SYGVKD. V was pared by 3 bases and J by 5 bases, with 8 bases of the junction left unmatched. The DNA of the CDR3 is TGTGCCATCAGTGACCGACAGGGGGTCGGCGATCAGCCCCAGCATTTT. The encoded protein is CAISDRQGVGDQPQHF.

The chain carries TRBV27 and TRBJ1-1; TRBD1 matches 8 bases. J gave up 3 bases and V 3 bases, and 3 bases lay outside the gene matches. The CDR3 runs 14 residues. Germline V CDR1 and CDR2: MNHEY, SMNVEV (reference sequence). CDR3 in amino acids: CASSLTGVYTEAFF. Here the CDR3 DNA reads TGTGCCAGCAGTTTGACAGGGGTTTACACTGAAGCTTTCTTT.

This rearrangement joins TRBV6-1 to TRBJ2-4; D is undetermined. The ends were cut back, 6 bases at V and 0 bases at J, with 12 bases in the middle. Germline-derived CDR1 and CDR2 are MNHNS and SASEGT. This CDR3 is built from 15 residues. CDR3 amino acids: CASRATVLAKNIQYF. The CDR3 DNA sequence: TGTGCCAGCAGAGCCACAGTCCTAGCCAAAAACATTCAGTACTTC.

V is TRBV6-5 and J is TRBJ2-3; D is undetermined. The CDR3 loop spans 15 amino acids. V lost 3 bases to trimming and J lost 4 bases, with 14 bases between them. Germline V gene lookup returns CDR1 MNHEY and CDR2 SVGAGI. DNA of the CDR3: TGTGCCAGCAGTTATCAGGCGCAGGCGGCAGATACGCAGTATTTT. It encodes CASSYQAQAADTQYF.

This clonotype appeared a few times. CDR3 sequence reads: CASRGRTALKNIQYF. CDR3 bases: TGTGCCAGCAGGGGCAGGACTGCCCTGAAAAACATTCAGTACTTC. The rearrangement uses TRBV6-2 or TRBV6-3 and TRBJ2-4, with D tentatively TRBD2 (5 bases). The V gene's germline CDR1 is MNHEY and CDR2 SVGEGT. V lost 6 bases to trimming and J lost 4 bases, with 16 bases between them. The CDR3 covers 15 residues.

The chain recombines TRBV7-2 with TRBJ2-1, with no clear D. The CDR3 runs to 13 residues. V shed 4 bases and J shed 8 bases, with 12 bases lying between them. CDR1 is SGHTA, CDR2 FQGNSA, per germline. The CDR3 nucleotides are TGTGCCAGCAGCTCTCGCAGCCGGGATGAGCAGTTCTTC. Translating gives CASSSRSRDEQFF.

This clonotype appeared a few times. The rearrangement joins TRBV6-2 or TRBV6-3 to TRBJ2-7; tentative D call: TRBD1 (6 bases). Per the germline V gene, CDR1 is MNHEY and CDR2 is SVGEGT. The CDR3 covers 11 residues. Trimming cost V 7 bases and J 9 bases, with 13 bases left between them. The CDR3 sequence is CASTDRIGQYF. CDR3 bases: TGTGCCAGCACCGACAGGATCGGGCAGTACTTC.

This clonotype was counted only a few times. V and J are TRBV7-9 and TRBJ2-7; TRBD1 agrees at 8 bases. Germline loops: CDR1 SEHNR, CDR2 FQNEAQ (reference sequence). With V trimmed by 4 bases and J by 0 bases, 11 bases remained unmatched. This CDR3 region has 17 residues. The CDR3: CASSYGQGAAFSYEQYF. The CDR3 nucleotides are TGTGCCAGCAGCTATGGACAGGGTGCGGCATTCTCCTACGAGCAGTACTTC.

This clonotype has a count of ten or more. V usage is TRBV12-3 or TRBV12-4 and J usage is TRBJ1-2, with 8 bases lining up with TRBD1. The ends lost 6 bases at V and 8 bases at J; junction bases unmatched: 8. This CDR3 contains 13 residues. CDR3 sequence: CASRPTGEGGYTF. As DNA, the CDR3 is TGTGCCAGCAGGCCGACAGGGGAGGGCGGCTACACCTTC.

V is TRBV7-2 and J is TRBJ2-1; D may be TRBD1 (6 bases). Trimming shortened V by 1 base and J by 13 bases, and 20 bases separated the two germline ends. Germline V gives CDR1 SGHTA, CDR2 FQGNSA. The CDR3 length is 15 residues. The CDR3 here is CASSLVPGTSPTQFF. The CDR3, as DNA: TGTGCCAGCAGCTTAGTCCCCGGGACATCTCCGACCCAGTTCTTC.

There are a few counts of this clonotype. The chain has TRBV5-5 and TRBJ2-3; 9 bases fit TRBD2. CDR1 and CDR2 from the germline V gene are SGHKS and YYEKEE (reference sequence). The CDR3 has 18 residues. The junction had 8 bases not matched to a gene; V was cut back by 0 bases and J by 0 bases. The DNA for the CDR3 is TGTGCCAGCAGCTTGGGCGAGACTAGCGGAAGTAGCACAGATACGCAGTATTTT. Translating it yields CASSLGETSGSSTDTQYF.

This rearrangement joins TRBV11-2 to TRBJ1-1; D unresolved. The CDR3 is made up of 14 amino acids. Trimming took 4 bases from V and 0 from J, leaving 9 bases between them. Germline V lookup: CDR1 SGHAT, CDR2 FQNNGV. CDR3: CASSSYGVNTEAFF. Written as DNA, the CDR3 is TGTGCCAGCAGCTCGTATGGGGTGAACACTGAAGCTTTCTTT. Full variable domain (remainder filled in from reference TRBV11-2 and TRBJ1-1): EAGVAQSPRYKIIEKRQSVAFWCNPISGHATLYWYQQILGQGPKLLIQFQNNGVVDDSQLPKDRFSAERLKGVDSTLKIQPAKLEDSAVYLCASSSYGVNTEAFFGQGTRLTVV.

This clonotype came up a few times. V gene TRBV7-3 combines with J gene TRBJ1-2; D is possibly TRBD1 (5 bases). This CDR3 has 13 amino acids. Trimming took off 6 bases at V and 8 bases at J, with 16 bases between the two ends. The germline CDR1 and CDR2 sequences are SGHTA and FQGTGA. Here the CDR3 reads CASSPGGAEGYTF. DNA for the CDR3: TGTGCCAGCAGTCCGGGAGGGGCGGAGGGCTACACCTTC. Full variable domain (rest looked up from reference TRBV7-3 and TRBJ1-2): GAGVSQTPSNKVTEKGKYVELRCDPISGHTALYWYRQSLGQGPEFLIYFQGTGAADDSGLPNDRFFAVRPEGSVSTLKIQRTERGDSAVYLCASSPGGAEGYTFGSGTRLTVV.

This sequence joins TRBV10-2 and TRBJ1-2; 7 nucleotides line up with TRBD1. The CDR3 is 14 amino acids. The V gene's germline CDR1 is WSHSY and CDR2 SAAADI. Trimming cost V 5 bases and J 8 bases; bases outside gene matches: 11. The CDR3 loop reads CASSIGGQRFGYTF. DNA for the CDR3: TGCGCCAGCAGTATTGGGGGACAGCGCTTCGGCTACACCTTC.